This TCR beta chain was captured in a study of shared T cell receptors in the human thymus. Data came from immunoSEQ multiplex PCR; TCRdb stores just in-frame clones and leaves some out. Among hundreds of thousands of clones listed, 78% were seen once. These same records also appear under a second study, on human thymus T cells. That report adds: Corrective surgery for congenital heart defects was being performed on the healthy Finnish infants who served as donors. Among unrelated individuals, related research reported thymic repertoires that overlapped highly.

The source of this sequence is a boy under two years old with a congenital heart defect. The sample was thymocytes.

The CDR3 region is CASSLRGDRVDYEQYF. DNA of the CDR3: TGTGCCAGCAGTTTACGTGGGGACAGGGTTGACTACGAGCAGTACTTC. V gene TRBV27 combines with J gene TRBJ2-7; 9 bases are shared with TRBD1. Per germline, CDR1 MNHEY and CDR2 SMNVEV (reference sequence). The CDR3 contains 16 residues. Trimming at V came to 2 bases and at J to 3 bases, leaving 8 bases not matched to a gene.